This T cell receptor beta chain was sequenced during a study of cytomegalovirus exposure and HLA in healthy donors. Whole-study results and caveats: Earlier findings revealed that most TCR beta V segments proved productive either about 87% or about 30% of the time. Cytomegalovirus-associated TCR beta chains were listed, numbering under 200.

The V gene's germline CDR1 is SGHDT and CDR2 YYEEEE. The CDR3 consists of 13 residues. The ends were cut back, 0 bases at V and 8 bases at J, with 8 bases in the middle. Primers for the PCR totalled 60 Vbeta and 13 Jbeta. Per the authors' pipeline: In a later analysis, of around 85 million unique beta chains, roughly 10 million appeared in at least two donors. The protocol was immunoSEQ multiplex PCR, while the TCRdb copy is restricted to in-frame clones and leaves out a portion. That table supplies the V and J calls and clone size; D and trimming were determined from the DNA. The sample lists 130,000 or so clones, 80% occurring once. This clone was seen just once. The antigen is undetermined.

Sequenced: PBMCs. The genes are TRBV5-6 and TRBJ1-4; D is undetermined. This TCR was recovered from a young man in good health and CMV-seronegative. CDR3 DNA sequence: TGTGCCAGCAGCTTGGCCTCAGGAGAAAAACTGTTTTTT. This codes for CASSLASGEKLFF.